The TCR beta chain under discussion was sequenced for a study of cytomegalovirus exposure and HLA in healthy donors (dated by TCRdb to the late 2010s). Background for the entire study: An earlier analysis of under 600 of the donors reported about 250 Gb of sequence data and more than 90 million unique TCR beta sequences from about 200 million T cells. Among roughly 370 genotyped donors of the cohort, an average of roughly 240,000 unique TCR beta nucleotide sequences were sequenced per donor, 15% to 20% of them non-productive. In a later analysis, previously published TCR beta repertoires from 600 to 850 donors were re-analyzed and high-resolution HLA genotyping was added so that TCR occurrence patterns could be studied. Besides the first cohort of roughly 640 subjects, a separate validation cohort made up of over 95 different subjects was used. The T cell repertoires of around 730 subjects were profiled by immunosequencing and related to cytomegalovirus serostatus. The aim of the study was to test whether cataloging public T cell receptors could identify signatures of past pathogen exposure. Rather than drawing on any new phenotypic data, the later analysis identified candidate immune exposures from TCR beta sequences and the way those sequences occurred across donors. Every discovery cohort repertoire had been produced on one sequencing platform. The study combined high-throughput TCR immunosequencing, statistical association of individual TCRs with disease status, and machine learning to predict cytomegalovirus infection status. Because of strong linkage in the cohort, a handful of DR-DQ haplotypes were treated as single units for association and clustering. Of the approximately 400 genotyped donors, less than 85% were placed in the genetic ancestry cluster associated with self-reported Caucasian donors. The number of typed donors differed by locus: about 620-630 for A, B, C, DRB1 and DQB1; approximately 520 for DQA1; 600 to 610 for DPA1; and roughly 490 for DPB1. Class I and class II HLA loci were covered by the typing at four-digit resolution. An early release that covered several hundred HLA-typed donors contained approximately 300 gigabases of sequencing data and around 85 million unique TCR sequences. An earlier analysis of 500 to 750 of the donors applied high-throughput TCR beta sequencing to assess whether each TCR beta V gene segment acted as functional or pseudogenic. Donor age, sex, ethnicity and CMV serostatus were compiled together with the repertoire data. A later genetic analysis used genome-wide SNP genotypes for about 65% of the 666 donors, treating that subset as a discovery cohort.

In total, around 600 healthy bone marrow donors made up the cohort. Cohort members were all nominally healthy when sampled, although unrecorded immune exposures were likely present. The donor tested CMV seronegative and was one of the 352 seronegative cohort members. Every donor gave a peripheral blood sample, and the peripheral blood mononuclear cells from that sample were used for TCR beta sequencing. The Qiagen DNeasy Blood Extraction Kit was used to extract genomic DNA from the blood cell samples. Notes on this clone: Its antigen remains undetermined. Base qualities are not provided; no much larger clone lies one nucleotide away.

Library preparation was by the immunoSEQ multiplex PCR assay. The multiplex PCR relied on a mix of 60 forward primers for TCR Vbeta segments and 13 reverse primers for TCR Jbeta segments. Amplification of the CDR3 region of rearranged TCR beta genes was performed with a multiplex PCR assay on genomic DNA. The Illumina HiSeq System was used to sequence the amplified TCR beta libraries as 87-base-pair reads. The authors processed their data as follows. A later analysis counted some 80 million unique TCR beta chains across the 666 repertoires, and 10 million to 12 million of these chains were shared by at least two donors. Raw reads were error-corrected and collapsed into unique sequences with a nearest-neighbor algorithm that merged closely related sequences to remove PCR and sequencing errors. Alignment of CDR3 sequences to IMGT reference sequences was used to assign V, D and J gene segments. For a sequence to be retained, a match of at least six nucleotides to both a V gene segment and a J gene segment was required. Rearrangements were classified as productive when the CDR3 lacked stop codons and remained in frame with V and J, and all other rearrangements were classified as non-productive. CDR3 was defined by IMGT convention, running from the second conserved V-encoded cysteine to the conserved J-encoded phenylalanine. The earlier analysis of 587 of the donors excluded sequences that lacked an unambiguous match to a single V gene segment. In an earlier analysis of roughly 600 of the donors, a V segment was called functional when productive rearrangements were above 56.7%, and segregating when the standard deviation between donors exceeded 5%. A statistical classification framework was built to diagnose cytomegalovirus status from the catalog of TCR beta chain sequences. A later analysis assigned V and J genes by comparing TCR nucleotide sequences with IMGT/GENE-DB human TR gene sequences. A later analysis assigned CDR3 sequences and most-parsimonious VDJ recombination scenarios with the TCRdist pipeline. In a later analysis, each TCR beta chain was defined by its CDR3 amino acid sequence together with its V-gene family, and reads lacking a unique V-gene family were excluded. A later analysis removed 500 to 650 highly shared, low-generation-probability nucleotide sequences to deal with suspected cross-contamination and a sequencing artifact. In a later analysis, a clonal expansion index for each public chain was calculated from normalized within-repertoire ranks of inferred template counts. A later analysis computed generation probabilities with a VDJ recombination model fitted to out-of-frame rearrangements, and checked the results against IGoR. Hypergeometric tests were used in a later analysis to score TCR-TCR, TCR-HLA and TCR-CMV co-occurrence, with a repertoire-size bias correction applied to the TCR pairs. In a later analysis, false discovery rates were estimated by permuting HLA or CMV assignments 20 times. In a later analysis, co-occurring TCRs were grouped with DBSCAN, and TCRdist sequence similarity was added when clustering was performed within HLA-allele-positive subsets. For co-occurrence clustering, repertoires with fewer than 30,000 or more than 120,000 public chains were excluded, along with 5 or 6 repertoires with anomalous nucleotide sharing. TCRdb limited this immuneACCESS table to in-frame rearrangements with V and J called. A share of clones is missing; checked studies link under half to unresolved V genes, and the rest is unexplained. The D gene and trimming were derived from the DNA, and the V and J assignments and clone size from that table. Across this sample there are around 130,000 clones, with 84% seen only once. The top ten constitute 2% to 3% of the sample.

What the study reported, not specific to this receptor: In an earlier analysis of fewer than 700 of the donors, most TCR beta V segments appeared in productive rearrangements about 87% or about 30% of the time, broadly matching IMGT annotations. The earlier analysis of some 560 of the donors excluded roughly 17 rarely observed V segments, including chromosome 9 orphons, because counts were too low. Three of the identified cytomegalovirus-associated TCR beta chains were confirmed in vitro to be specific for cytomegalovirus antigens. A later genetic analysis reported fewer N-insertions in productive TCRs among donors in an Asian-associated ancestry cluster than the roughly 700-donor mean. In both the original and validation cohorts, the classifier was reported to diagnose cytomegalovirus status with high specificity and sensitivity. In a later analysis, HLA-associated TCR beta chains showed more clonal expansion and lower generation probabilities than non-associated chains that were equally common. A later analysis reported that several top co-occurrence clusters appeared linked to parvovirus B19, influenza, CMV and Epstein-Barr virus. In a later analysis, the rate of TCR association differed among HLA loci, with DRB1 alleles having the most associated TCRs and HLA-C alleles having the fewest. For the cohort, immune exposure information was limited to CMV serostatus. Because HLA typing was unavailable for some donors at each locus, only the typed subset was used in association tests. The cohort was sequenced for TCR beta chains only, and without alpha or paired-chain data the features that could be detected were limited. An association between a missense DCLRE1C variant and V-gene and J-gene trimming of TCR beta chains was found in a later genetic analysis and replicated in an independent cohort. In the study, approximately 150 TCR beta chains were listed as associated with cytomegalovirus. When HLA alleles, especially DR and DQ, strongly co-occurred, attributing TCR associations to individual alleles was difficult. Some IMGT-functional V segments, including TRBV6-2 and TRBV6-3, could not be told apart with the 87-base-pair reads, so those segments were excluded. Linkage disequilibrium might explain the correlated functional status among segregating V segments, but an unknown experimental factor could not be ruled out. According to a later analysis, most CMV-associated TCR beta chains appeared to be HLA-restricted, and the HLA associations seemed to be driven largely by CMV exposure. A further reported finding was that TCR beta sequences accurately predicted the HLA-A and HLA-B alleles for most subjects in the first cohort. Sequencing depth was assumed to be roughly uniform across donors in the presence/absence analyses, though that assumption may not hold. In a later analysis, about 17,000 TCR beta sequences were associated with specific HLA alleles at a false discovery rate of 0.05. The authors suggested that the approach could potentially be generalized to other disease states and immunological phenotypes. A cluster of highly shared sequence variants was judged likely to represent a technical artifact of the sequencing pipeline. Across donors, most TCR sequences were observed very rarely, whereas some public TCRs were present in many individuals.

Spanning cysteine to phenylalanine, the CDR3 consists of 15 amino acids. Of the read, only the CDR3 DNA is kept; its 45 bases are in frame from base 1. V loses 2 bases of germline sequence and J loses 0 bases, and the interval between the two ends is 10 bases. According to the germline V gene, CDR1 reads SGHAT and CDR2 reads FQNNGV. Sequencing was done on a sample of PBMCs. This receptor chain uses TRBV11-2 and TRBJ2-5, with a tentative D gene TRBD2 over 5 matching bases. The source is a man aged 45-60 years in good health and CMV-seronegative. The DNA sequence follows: TGTGCCAGCAGCTTACGGGGTCCGAACCAAGAGACCCAGTACTTC. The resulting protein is CASSLRGPNQETQYF.